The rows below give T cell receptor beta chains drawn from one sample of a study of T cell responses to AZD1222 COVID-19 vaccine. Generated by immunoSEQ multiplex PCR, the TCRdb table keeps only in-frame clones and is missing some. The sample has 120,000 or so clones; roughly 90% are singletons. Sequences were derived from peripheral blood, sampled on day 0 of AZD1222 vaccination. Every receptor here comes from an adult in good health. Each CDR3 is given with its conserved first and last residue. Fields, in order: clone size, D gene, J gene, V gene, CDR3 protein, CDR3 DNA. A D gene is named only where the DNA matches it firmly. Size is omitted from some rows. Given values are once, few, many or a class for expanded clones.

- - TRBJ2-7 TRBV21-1 CASSRDRVHEQYF TGTGCCAGCAGCAGGGACAGGGTCCACGAGCAGTACTTC
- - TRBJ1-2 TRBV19 CASSTALQGNYGYTF TGTGCCAGTAGTACCGCCCTTCAGGGGAACTATGGCTACACCTTC
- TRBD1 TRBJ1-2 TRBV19 CASSIGDSNYGYTF TGTGCCAGTAGTATAGGGGACAGCAACTATGGCTACACCTTC
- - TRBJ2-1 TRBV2 CASSDPGNEQFF TGTGCCAGCAGTGACCCGGGCAATGAGCAGTTCTTC
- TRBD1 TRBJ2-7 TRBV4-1 CASSPIQGASYEQYF TGCGCCAGCAGCCCAATACAGGGGGCCTCCTACGAGCAGTACTTC
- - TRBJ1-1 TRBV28 CASSLSLTKAFF TGTGCCAGCAGTTTATCTCTTACTAAAGCTTTCTTT
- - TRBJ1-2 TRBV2 CASILTAITNGYTF TGTGCCAGCATTTTGACAGCCATTACTAATGGCTACACCTTC
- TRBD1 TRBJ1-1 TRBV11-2 CASSMGTGARGTEAFF TGTGCCAGCAGCATGGGGACAGGGGCGCGGGGCACTGAAGCTTTCTTT
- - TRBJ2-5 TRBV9 CASSVAIGAAGETQYF TGTGCCAGCAGCGTAGCAATAGGGGCAGCCGGAGAGACCCAGTACTTC
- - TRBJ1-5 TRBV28 CASSSGNSQPQHF TGTGCCAGCAGTTCAGGGAACAGCCAGCCCCAGCATTTT
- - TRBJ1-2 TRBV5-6 CASSLNMIGGYTF TGTGCCAGCAGCTTGAACATGATCGGTGGCTACACCTTC
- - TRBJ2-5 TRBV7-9 CASSSDRFETQYF TGTGCCAGCAGCTCGGACAGATTCGAGACCCAGTACTTC
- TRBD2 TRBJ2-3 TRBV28 CASSGGGGTDTQYF TGTGCCAGCAGTGGGGGGGGTGGCACAGATACGCAGTATTTT
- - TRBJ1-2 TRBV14 CASSQNIQGSYTF TGTGCCAGCAGCCAAAATATCCAGGGGAGCTACACCTTC
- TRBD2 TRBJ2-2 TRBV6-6 CASSQFRSGRGDTGELFF TGTGCCAGCAGTCAGTTCCGTAGCGGGAGGGGCGACACCGGGGAGCTGTTTTTT
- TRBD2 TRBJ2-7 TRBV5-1 CASSGKAGGHEQYF TGCGCCAGCAGCGGGAAAGCGGGAGGCCACGAGCAGTACTTC
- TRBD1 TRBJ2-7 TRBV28 CASSSPNRGYEQYF TGTGCCAGCAGTTCCCCGAACAGGGGCTACGAGCAGTACTTC
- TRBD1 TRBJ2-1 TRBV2 CASSRGRFDEQFF TGTGCCAGCAGTAGGGGGCGGTTCGATGAGCAGTTCTTC
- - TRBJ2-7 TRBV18 CASSPPLSNYEQYF TGTGCCAGCTCACCCCCCCTATCTAACTACGAGCAGTACTTC
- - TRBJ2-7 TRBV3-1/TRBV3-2 CASSPRATYEQYF TGTGCCAGCAGCCCCAGAGCGACCTACGAGCAGTACTTC
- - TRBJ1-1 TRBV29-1 CSVRARAAPTRAFF TGCAGCGTTAGGGCCCGAGCCGCTCCTACTAGAGCTTTCTTT
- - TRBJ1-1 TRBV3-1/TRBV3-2 CASSLRDRDTEAFF TGTGCCAGCAGCCTCCGGGACCGGGACACTGAAGCTTTCTTT
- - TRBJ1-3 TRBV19 CASSISGYSGNTIYF TGTGCCAGTAGTATCTCCGGGTATTCTGGAAACACCATATATTTT
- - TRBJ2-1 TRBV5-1 CASSLEHGYNEQFF TGCGCCAGCAGCTTGGAGCACGGTTACAATGAGCAGTTCTTC
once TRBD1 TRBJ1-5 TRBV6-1 CASSESGGGQPQHF TGTGCCAGCAGTGAATCAGGGGGAGGTCAGCCCCAGCATTTT
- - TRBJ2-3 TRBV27 CASTLRRGISTDTQYF TGTGCCAGCACCTTGAGACGGGGGATAAGCACAGATACGCAGTATTTT
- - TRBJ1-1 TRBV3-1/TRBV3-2 CASSQGYTEAFF TGTGCCAGCAGCCAGGGGTACACTGAAGCTTTCTTT
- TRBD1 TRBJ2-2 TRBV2 CASRRQGMNTGELFF TGTGCCAGCAGAAGACAGGGGATGAACACCGGGGAGCTGTTTTTT
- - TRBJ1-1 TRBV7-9 CASSQEDREAFF TGTGCCAGCAGTCAGGAGGACCGAGAAGCTTTCTTT
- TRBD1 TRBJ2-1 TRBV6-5 CASSYLGQGGNEQFF TGTGCCAGCAGTTACCTCGGACAGGGAGGCAATGAGCAGTTCTTC
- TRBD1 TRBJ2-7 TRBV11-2 CASSRQGYEQYF TGTGCCAGCAGTCGACAGGGATACGAGCAGTACTTC
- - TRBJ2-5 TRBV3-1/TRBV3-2 CASSTGLQETQYF TGTGCCAGCAGTACGGGGTTACAAGAGACCCAGTACTTC
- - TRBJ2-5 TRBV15 CATSFIETQYF TGTGCCACCAGTTTTATAGAGACCCAGTACTTC
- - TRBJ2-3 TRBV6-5 CASSRNTGSDTQYF TGTGCCAGCAGTCGTAATACAGGGTCCGATACGCAGTATTTT
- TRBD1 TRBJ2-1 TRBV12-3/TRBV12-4 CATGQGYNEQFF TGTGCCACGGGACAGGGGTACAATGAGCAGTTCTTC
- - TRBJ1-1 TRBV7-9 CASSLGGEAFF TGTGCCAGCAGCTTAGGGGGTGAAGCTTTCTTT
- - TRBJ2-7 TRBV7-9 CASSLAGGGEQYF TGTGCCAGCAGCTTAGCTGGTGGGGGCGAGCAGTACTTC
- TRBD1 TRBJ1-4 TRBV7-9 CASSKGQGRGANEKLFF TGTGCCAGCAGCAAGGGACAGGGAAGAGGAGCAAATGAAAAACTGTTTTTT
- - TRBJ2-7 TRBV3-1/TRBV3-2 CASSQGVTEQYF TGTGCCAGCAGCCAAGGGGTTACCGAGCAGTACTTC
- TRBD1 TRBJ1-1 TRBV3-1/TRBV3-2 CASSQVRQGGRAFF TGTGCCAGCAGCCAAGTGAGACAGGGCGGAAGAGCTTTCTTT
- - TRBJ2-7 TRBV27 CASSFLYEQYF TGTGCCAGCAGTTTCCTCTACGAGCAGTACTTC
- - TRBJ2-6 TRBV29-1 CSVVDREDVLTF TGCAGCGTCGTCGACAGGGAGGACGTCCTGACTTTC
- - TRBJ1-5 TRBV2 CASRGDNQPQHF TGTGCCAGCCGGGGGGACAATCAGCCCCAGCATTTT
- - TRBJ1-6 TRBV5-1 CASSLMGSSYNSPLHF TGCGCCAGCAGCTTGATGGGGAGCTCCTATAATTCACCCCTCCACTTT
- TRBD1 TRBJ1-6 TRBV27 CASTLGQGNNSPLHF TGTGCCAGCACCTTAGGACAGGGGAATAATTCACCCCTCCACTTT